Listed here are 24 T cell receptor beta chains from one sample, sequenced in a study of shared clonotypes between healthy human individuals (dated by TCRdb to 2020 to 2022). Library creation used the immunoSEQ multiplex PCR assay. Here the immuneACCESS table is served through TCRdb, limited to in-frame sequences with V and J called. Missing clones are a known gap in these copies; in checked studies unresolved V genes cover under half, and the rest lacks a known reason. The sample contains roughly 640,000 clones, around two thirds of them found a single time. Together, the top ten hold approximately 1.8% of the sample. Material for sequencing was memory CD4+ T cells sorted from blood. The cell subset or site label of this sample denotes: CD45RA-negative fraction. The receptors shown here come from a woman in her 30s in good health.

The chain recombines TRBV7-9 with TRBJ1-2, with D tentatively TRBD1 (6 bases). CDR3 length equals 13 residues. The germline V and J ends were trimmed by 6 bases and 6 bases, with 14 bases remaining between them. Germline V gene data show CDR1 as SEHNR and CDR2 as FQNEAQ (reference sequence). The CDR3: CASSNTGRDGYTF. For the CDR3, the DNA is TGTGCCAGCAGTAATACAGGGAGGGATGGCTACACCTTC.

The chain is built from TRBV5-4 and TRBJ2-3; D gene unclear. The CDR3 is made up of 16 amino acids. Trimming left V 4 bases short and J 4 bases short, with 19 bases between. Germline CDR1 reads SGHNT; CDR2 reads YYREEE (reference sequence). The CDR3 DNA reads as TGTGCCAGCAGCCCTGAACCCGACCAGGTGGCAGATACGCAGTATTTT. Translated: CASSPEPDQVADTQYF.

The chain combines TRBV7-2 with TRBJ2-5; weak D call: TRBD1 (6 bases). Trimming removed 0 bases at V and 6 bases at J, with 11 bases between. The length of the CDR3 is 14 residues. Germline loops: CDR1 SGHTA, CDR2 FQGNSA. CDR3 bases: TGTGCCAGCAGCTTAGCCCAGGGGTTGAAGACCCAGTACTTC. This encodes CASSLAQGLKTQYF.

The chain combines TRBV5-1 with TRBJ1-3, with TRBD1 matching 8 bases. V shed 2 bases and J 0 bases; nucleotides not matched to a gene: 10. The germline V gene encodes CDR1 SGHRS and CDR2 YFSETQ. CDR3 length: 18 residues. Here the CDR3 reads CASSFGRWTGTSGNTIYF. CDR3 in DNA: TGCGCCAGCAGCTTTGGGCGTTGGACAGGGACCTCTGGAAACACCATATATTTT.

This clone showed up just once. The rearrangement links TRBV6-5 to TRBJ2-5, with 8 bases identical to TRBD2. The CDR3 consists of 13 residues. With V trimmed by 6 bases and J by 4 bases, 4 bases remained unmatched. Germline CDR1 is MNHEY and CDR2 is SVGAGI. This chain's CDR3 is CASSRGGRETQYF. The CDR3 DNA reads as TGTGCCAGCAGCCGGGGGGGGCGAGAGACCCAGTACTTC.

V gene TRBV28 combines with J gene TRBJ1-5; D not certain. The germline CDR1 and CDR2 sequences are MDHEN and SYDVKM. With 4 bases removed from V and 0 bases from J, the gap between germline ends came to 19 bases. CDR3 size: 18 residues. The CDR3: CASSYQVLAANSNQPQHF. The CDR3 DNA is TGTGCCAGCAGTTACCAGGTCCTAGCCGCAAATAGCAATCAGCCCCAGCATTTT.

This chain links TRBV28 with TRBJ1-5; tentative D call: TRBD1 (6 bases). Per the germline V gene, CDR1 is MDHEN and CDR2 is SYDVKM. This CDR3 has 15 amino acids. Trimming removed 5 bases from V and 2 bases from J, with 13 bases in between. This CDR3 is CASSKQGVRNQPQHF. DNA for the CDR3: TGTGCCAGCAGTAAACAGGGTGTTCGCAATCAGCCCCAGCATTTT.

This sequence joins TRBV19 and TRBJ1-3; D ambiguous. The CDR3 runs to 13 residues. From germline, CDR1 is LNHDA and CDR2 SQIVND (reference sequence). V lost 6 bases to trimming and J lost 0 bases, with 6 bases between them. CDR3 DNA: TGTGCCAGTAGAGTGAGCTCTGGAAACACCATATATTTT. Translating gives CASRVSSGNTIYF.

The V call is TRBV30, the J call TRBJ2-2, with D perhaps TRBD1 (6 bases). Germline V gives CDR1 GTSNPN, CDR2 SVGIG (reference sequence). V was cut by 2 bases and J by 4 bases, with 11 bases left in between. This CDR3 contains 14 residues. This CDR3 reads CAWSMGHLTGELFF. CDR3 nucleotide sequence: TGTGCCTGGAGTATGGGACACCTCACCGGGGAGCTGTTTTTT.

A single count supports this clone. The rearrangement links TRBV7-9 to TRBJ2-7; D is undetermined. Germline V gene lookup returns CDR1 SEHNR and CDR2 FQNEAQ (reference sequence). V was cut by 5 bases and J by 0 bases, with 17 bases left in between. This CDR3 spans 16 amino acids. CDR3 in amino acids: CASSQNWALNSYEQYF. The CDR3 region has the DNA TGTGCCAGCAGCCAGAACTGGGCCCTAAACTCCTACGAGCAGTACTTC.

The chain combines TRBV18 with TRBJ1-5; no firm D call. The CDR3 length is 13 residues. Trimming took 4 bases from V and 1 from J, leaving 5 bases between them. CDR1 and CDR2 from the germline V gene are KGHSH and LQKENI. The CDR3: CASSLDSNQPQHF. The CDR3, as DNA: TGTGCCAGCTCACTGGACAGCAATCAGCCCCAGCATTTT. Combining the CDR3 with reference TRBV18 and TRBJ1-5 gives the whole variable domain NAGVMQNPRHLVRRRGQEARLRCSPMKGHSHVYWYRQLPEEGLKFMVYLQKENIIDESGMPKERFSAEFPKEGPSILRIQQVVRGDSAAYFCASSLDSNQPQHFGDGTRLSIL.

This clone was found once. The genes are TRBV19 and TRBJ2-3, with TRBD2 matching 7 bases. J gave up 2 bases and V 2 bases, and 10 bases lay outside the gene matches. In germline, CDR1 is LNHDA, CDR2 SQIVND (reference sequence). This CDR3 comprises 17 residues. The CDR3 region has the DNA TGTGCCAGTAGTATACGTGGGAGGGCCATAAACACAGATACGCAGTATTTT. Protein product: CASSIRGRAINTDTQYF.

The rearrangement links TRBV6-1 to TRBJ2-4; D ambiguous. CDR3 length equals 16 residues. V shed 2 bases and J shed 1 base, with 12 bases lying between them. Germline V gene sequence: CDR1 MNHNS, CDR2 SASEGT. The CDR3 sequence is CASSESQLFAKNIQYF. For the CDR3, the DNA is TGTGCCAGCAGTGAATCACAGCTTTTTGCCAAAAACATTCAGTACTTC.

The chain combines TRBV11-2 with TRBJ2-7, with TRBD2 identical over 9 bases. The germline V gene encodes CDR1 SGHAT and CDR2 FQNNGV. V dropped 10 bases and J dropped 4; count of bases not matched to a gene: 11. CDR3 length: 14 residues. Here the CDR3 reads CATQTAGGPYEQYF. DNA for the CDR3: TGTGCCACCCAAACTGCGGGAGGGCCTTACGAGCAGTACTTC.

The CDR3 coding sequence is TGCAGTGCTAGAGTGCAAGAGACCCAGTACTTC. Protein sequence: CSARVQETQYF. The chain has TRBV20-1 and TRBJ2-5; no firm D call. V was pared by 1 base and J by 2 bases, with 2 bases between. Germline assignment: CDR1 DFQATT and CDR2 SNEGSKA (reference sequence). This CDR3 is built from 11 residues.

The chain carries TRBV27 and TRBJ1-1; tentative D call: TRBD1 (5 bases). The CDR3 has 14 amino acids. V gave up 4 bases and J gave up 7 bases, with 16 bases separating them. The germline CDR1 and CDR2 sequences are MNHEY and SMNVEV (reference sequence). Here the CDR3 DNA reads TGTGCCAGCAGTTGGGGCCGGGGGGAGGGTGAAGCTTTCTTT. Amino acid sequence: CASSWGRGEGEAFF.

The gene calls are TRBV11-2 and TRBJ2-1, with 7 bases aligning to TRBD2. Germline loops: CDR1 SGHAT, CDR2 FQNNGV. This CDR3 is 15 amino acids long. Trimming took 5 bases from V and 4 from J; bases not matched to a gene: 8. This chain's CDR3 is CASSPLGGGYNEQFF. CDR3 bases: TGTGCCAGCAGCCCCCTCGGCGGGGGTTACAATGAGCAGTTCTTC.

The chain is built from TRBV6-1 and TRBJ2-1; 8 bases match TRBD2. Germline CDR1 is MNHNS and CDR2 is SASEGT. The length of the CDR3 is 17 residues. J lost 7 bases, V lost 4 bases, and 15 bases had no gene match. CDR3 sequence: CASSVGGLSGSQNEQFF. The CDR3 region has the DNA TGTGCCAGCAGTGTGGGAGGTCTCAGCGGGAGTCAAAATGAGCAGTTCTTC.

V and J are TRBV6-5 and TRBJ2-7; D remains unclear. Trimming removed 0 bases at V and 2 bases at J, with 8 bases between. Germline V gives CDR1 MNHEY, CDR2 SVGAGI. The CDR3 totals 14 residues. For the CDR3, the DNA is TGTGCCAGCAGTTACTCGTCAAAAACCTACGAGCAGTACTTC. The encoded protein is CASSYSSKTYEQYF.

There are a few counts of this clone. This chain links TRBV5-5 with TRBJ1-2; possibly TRBD1 for D (5 bases). The CDR3 extends over 13 amino acids. In germline, CDR1 is SGHKS, CDR2 YYEKEE (reference sequence). V dropped 6 bases and J dropped 8 bases, with 17 bases sitting between them. The CDR3 nucleotides read TGTGCCAGCAACCCGGGGGTAGACGCCGGCTACACCTTC. It codes for CASNPGVDAGYTF.

This clone has at least ten counts. The chain employs TRBV6-4 and TRBJ2-7; a possible D gene is TRBD2 (7 bases). V lost 6 bases to trimming and J lost 0 bases, with 21 bases between them. CDR3 length: 17 amino acids. Per the germline V gene, CDR1 is MRHNA and CDR2 is SNTAGT. DNA for the CDR3: TGTGCCAGCAGCCAAGAAGGCGGGGGACAAAGCTCCTACGAGCAGTACTTC. Protein product: CASSQEGGGQSSYEQYF.

The chain couples TRBV28 to TRBJ1-3; the D gene is possibly TRBD1 (6 bases). The V gene's germline CDR1 is MDHEN and CDR2 SYDVKM. Trimming cost V 6 bases and J 2 bases, with 11 bases left between them. This CDR3 contains 14 residues. CDR3 DNA sequence: TGTGCCAGCAGCTCGGACAGTCCTGGAAACACCATATATTTT. As protein: CASSSDSPGNTIYF. Full variable domain (rest looked up from reference TRBV28 and TRBJ1-3): DVKVTQSSRYLVKRTGEKVFLECVQDMDHENMFWYRQDPGLGLRLIYFSYDVKMKEKGDIPEGYSVSREKKERFSLILESASTNQTSMYLCASSSDSPGNTIYFGEGSWLTVV.

As concerns this clone: The junction departs from the called germline gene at one end, perhaps through a read error. The V call is TRBV28, the J call TRBJ2-7; D is ambiguous. The CDR3 covers 14 residues. CDR1 is MDHEN and CDR2 is SYDVKM in the germline V gene. The CDR3 DNA follows: TGTGCCACCAGTGGGGTCCCAATTTTCTACGAGCAGTACTTC. It translates to CATSGVPIFYEQYF.

This clone was observed a few times. A read error is likely here: a far larger clone is one base away. The chain is built from TRBV11-3 and TRBJ1-1; D is unclear. CDR3 size: 13 residues. CDR1 is SGHNT, CDR2 YENEEA, per germline. V lost 0 bases and J lost 3, with 5 bases in between. The CDR3 loop reads CASSLDGDTEAFF. The CDR3 region has the DNA TGTGCCAGCAGCTTAGACGGAGACACTGAAGCTTTCTTT.